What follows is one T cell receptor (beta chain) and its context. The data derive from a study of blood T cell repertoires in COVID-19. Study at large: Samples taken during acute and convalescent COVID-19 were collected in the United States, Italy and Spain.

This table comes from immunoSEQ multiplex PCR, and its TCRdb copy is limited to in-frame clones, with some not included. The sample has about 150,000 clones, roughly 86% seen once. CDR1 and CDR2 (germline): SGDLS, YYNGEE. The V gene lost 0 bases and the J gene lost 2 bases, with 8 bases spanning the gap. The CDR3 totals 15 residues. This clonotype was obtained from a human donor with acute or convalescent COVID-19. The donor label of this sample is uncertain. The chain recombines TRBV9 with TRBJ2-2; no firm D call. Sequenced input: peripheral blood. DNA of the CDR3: TGTGCCAGCAGCGTAGATGGCAGAAACACCGGGGAGCTGTTTTTT. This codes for CASSVDGRNTGELFF.